This T cell receptor (beta chain) was identified in a study of tumor-infiltrating lymphocytes in glioblastoma multiforme. Three nested ARM-PCR rounds with V-beta and C-beta primers built TCRB libraries. TCRdb recomputed calls from the multiplex PCR reads with MiXCR, one row per CDR3 protein. The table records 25,000 to 35,000 distinct CDR3 sequences, approximately 66% of them present only once. In this sample, this clonotype turned up many times. J was trimmed by 8 bases and V by 1 base; bases with no gene match: 11. This CDR3 is built from 18 residues. The sample comprised brain tumor tissue. The receptor comes from a male donor with glioblastoma. The chain uses TRBV12-3 or TRBV12-4 and TRBJ2-1, with TRBD2 matching 13 bases. CDR3 loop: CASSLGLAGGFSGDEQFF. In DNA, the CDR3 is TGTGCCAGCAGTTTAGGACTAGCGGGAGGTTTCTCTGGCGATGAGCAGTTCTTC.